This entry lists 3 T cell receptor beta chains sequenced from one sample in a study of glioma-infiltrating T cells. The iRepertoire nested amplicon-rescue multiplex PCR amplified TCR alpha and beta CDR3s from RNA. TCRdb reanalysed the multiplex PCR reads using MiXCR and keeps one entry per CDR3 protein. This table holds more than 350,000 distinct CDR3 sequences, about 40% found once. Sequencing was carried out using glioma tissue, nonneoplastic brain tissue, or PBMCs (not recorded which). Receptors originate from a human donor with low-grade glioma or glioblastoma, undergoing nonglioma brain surgery, or in good health (not recorded which).

A few counts support this clonotype. The gene calls are TRBV27 and TRBJ2-6; 8 nucleotides line up with TRBD1. The germline gives CDR1 MNHEY, CDR2 SMNVEV (reference sequence). Germline trimming cut 9 bases from V and 0 bases from J; bases unmatched to any gene: 10. The CDR3 sequence is 17 residues long. The CDR3 DNA sequence: TGTGCCAGTGCCCCGGGACAGGCCGGCTCTGGGGCCAACGTCCTGACTTTC. It encodes CASAPGQAGSGANVLTF.

This clonotype was picked up a small number of times. The chain uses TRBV12-3 or TRBV12-4 and TRBJ2-7; 7 bases map to TRBD1. The CDR3 length is 15 residues. Losses at the gene ends were 6 bases for V and 5 bases for J; bases not matched to a gene: 13. The CDR3 coding sequence is TGTGCCAGCAGCCCTACCCTCGGACAGGACAACGAGCAGTACTTC. Its protein is CASSPTLGQDNEQYF.

There are many counts of this clonotype. V and J are TRBV15 and TRBJ2-3; D is unresolved. The CDR3 has 15 residues. Trimming left V 0 bases short and J 0 bases short, with 7 bases between. Per the germline V gene, CDR1 is LNHNV and CDR2 is YYDKDF (reference sequence). CDR3 loop: CATSRERRSTDTQYF. The CDR3 DNA reads TGTGCCACCAGCAGAGAGCGGCGAAGCACAGATACGCAGTATTTT.